This is a list of T cell receptor beta chains from one sample in a study of cytomegalovirus exposure and HLA in healthy donors. Repertoires were generated with immunoSEQ multiplex PCR, while TCRdb's copy carries only in-frame clones and drops some. The sample includes some 120,000 clones, 80% seen only once; the top ten take 5% to 6%. The sequenced sample consisted of PBMCs. Source of these receptors: a young man in good health and CMV-seronegative. Each CDR3 is given without its conserved first and last residue. Each record gives: clone size, J gene, V gene, CDR3 protein. A row's size may be missing; if present it is once, few, many or a size class.

>.|TRBJ2-5|TRBV7-2
ASSTTPSSLETQY
>.|TRBJ2-7|TRBV27
ASISSGRGTYEQY
>few|TRBJ1-5|TRBV19
ASSWTGDQPQH
>once|TRBJ2-5|TRBV27
ASRRTGETQY
>.|TRBJ2-5|TRBV25-1
ASSFGTGMETQY
>.|TRBJ2-1|TRBV5-1
ASRLRRDEQF
>once|TRBJ2-7|TRBV7-2
ASSLGRGGLEQY
>.|TRBJ1-4|TRBV5-1
ASSWGGATNEKLF
>.|TRBJ1-6|TRBV15
ATSRTGENSPLH
>.|TRBJ2-7|TRBV28
ASSLFTTRDYEQY
>.|TRBJ1-5|TRBV18
ASSRHPPGQGYQPQH
>few|TRBJ2-1|TRBV29-1
SVERTSGNNEQF
>.|TRBJ2-1|TRBV5-1
ASRGLAGLNEQF
>.|TRBJ2-1|TRBV2
ASNRPSGGRLAQEQF
>once|TRBJ2-3|TRBV2
ASSEVTSDTQY
>once|TRBJ2-6|TRBV15
ATARGAGANVLT
>.|TRBJ2-1|TRBV4-2
ASSQDYNEQF
>.|TRBJ1-6|TRBV5-1
ASSLAGGYGSPLH
>.|TRBJ1-1|TRBV4-3
ASSHSGGATEAF
>few|TRBJ2-7|TRBV29-1
SVPTGGLSYEQY
>.|TRBJ1-1|TRBV7-9
ASSLGHYTEAF
>.|TRBJ2-7|TRBV5-1
ASSHGTGLYEQY
>.|TRBJ1-6|TRBV19
ASSSHRGYLPSPLH
>few|TRBJ1-2|TRBV28
ASSLGTGISGYT
>.|TRBJ2-3|TRBV28
ASSPGQGPDTQY
>.|TRBJ1-2|TRBV4-3
ASSQHIWGEKVEGYT
>.|TRBJ2-2|TRBV2
ASTLARNTGELF
>once|TRBJ2-1|TRBV13
ASSLGMRNEQF
>once|TRBJ1-3|TRBV6-1
ASSEDKGAGNTIY
>.|TRBJ1-5|TRBV5-6
ASSSLGAQPQH
>.|TRBJ2-3|TRBV27
ASNPRWGGSTDTQY
>.|TRBJ1-1|TRBV10-3
ASAGGPMNTEAF
>.|TRBJ2-7|TRBV27
ASSFTGAEQY
>few|TRBJ2-5|TRBV4-2
ASSHGGDQETQY